The 20 T cell receptor beta chains reported below all come from one sample, sequenced in a study of blood T cell repertoires in COVID-19. Some clones are missing from TCRdb's copy, which holds only in-frame ones; the method was immunoSEQ multiplex PCR. The sample has 130,000 or so clones, about 86% seen once. The material sequenced was peripheral blood. These receptors were obtained from a woman aged 55-69 years with acute or convalescent COVID-19.

The chain employs TRBV7-9 and TRBJ2-7; 7 positions agree with TRBD2. Trimming removed 5 bases from V and 3 bases from J; junction bases left unmatched: 10. There are 15 residues in the CDR3. Germline-derived CDR1 and CDR2 are SEHNR and FQNEAQ (reference sequence). CDR3 in DNA: TGTGCCAGCAGCACGACTAGCCGACCTCTCTACGAGCAGTACTTC. Translating gives CASSTTSRPLYEQYF.

The chain joins TRBV6-6 to TRBJ2-1, with 8 bases that match TRBD2. V gave up 5 bases and J gave up 0 bases; unmatched junction bases: 3. CDR3 length: 15 amino acids. Germline loops: CDR1 MNHNY, CDR2 SVGAGI (reference sequence). The chain's CDR3 is CASSPGLVSYNEQFF. The CDR3 DNA sequence: TGTGCCAGCAGTCCGGGACTAGTCTCCTACAATGAGCAGTTCTTC.

This chain links TRBV2 with TRBJ2-5; D remains ambiguous. The germline V gene encodes CDR1 SNHLY and CDR2 FYNNEI. Trimming left V 2 bases short and J 0 bases short, with 10 bases between. This CDR3 comprises 15 residues. The CDR3 DNA is TGTGCCAGCAGTGAACAGGTGGTCGACCAAGAGACCCAGTACTTC. Protein sequence: CASSEQVVDQETQYF.

The V call is TRBV11-3, the J call TRBJ1-2; TRBD1 aligns across 9 bases. Trimming at V came to 6 bases and at J to 8 bases, leaving 10 bases not matched to a gene. This CDR3 spans 14 amino acids. The germline V gene encodes CDR1 SGHNT and CDR2 YENEEA. CDR3 region: CASSRTGGAGGYTF. In nucleotides, the CDR3 is TGTGCCAGCAGTCGAACAGGGGGCGCAGGGGGCTACACCTTC.

V usage is TRBV28 and J usage is TRBJ1-5; the match to TRBD1 covers 9 bases. The germline CDR1 and CDR2 sequences are MDHEN and SYDVKM. J gave up 4 bases and V 1 base, and 8 bases lay outside the gene matches. The CDR3 consists of 17 residues. The CDR3 is CASSLSGTGTLNQPQHF. The CDR3 DNA sequence: TGTGCCAGCAGTTTATCCGGGACAGGGACTCTAAATCAGCCCCAGCATTTT.

The chain recombines TRBV5-1 with TRBJ2-7; 7 nucleotides match TRBD1. Trimming took 3 bases from V and 4 from J; bases not matched to a gene: 1. The CDR3 has 12 residues. The V gene's germline CDR1 is SGHRS and CDR2 YFSETQ. CDR3 sequence reads: CASSSGQYEQYF. In DNA, the CDR3 is TGCGCCAGCAGCTCGGGACAGTACGAGCAGTACTTC.

This clone came up a few times. This chain connects TRBV4-1 to TRBJ1-2, with TRBD1 matching over 10 bases. J lost 4 bases, V lost 2 bases, and 4 bases had no gene match. The germline V gene has CDR1 MGHRA and CDR2 YSYEKL. The CDR3 spans 15 residues. The CDR3 sequence: CASSQSGTGVYGYTF. CDR3 bases: TGCGCCAGCAGCCAATCCGGGACAGGGGTCTATGGCTACACCTTC.

This chain links TRBV15 with TRBJ2-7, with 9 positions matching TRBD1. Trimming removed 0 bases from V and 0 bases from J; junction bases left unmatched: 9. Germline V gene sequence: CDR1 LNHNV, CDR2 YYDKDF (reference sequence). CDR3 length: 18 residues. The CDR3 is CATSRDLWTGDISYEQYF. The DNA for the CDR3 is TGTGCCACCAGCAGAGATTTGTGGACAGGGGACATCTCCTACGAGCAGTACTTC.

The chain employs TRBV9 and TRBJ1-1, with D possibly matching TRBD1 (5 bases). This CDR3 spans 13 amino acids. The germline V gene has CDR1 SGDLS and CDR2 YYNGEE. V lost 2 bases and J lost 0, with 5 bases in between. CDR3 in DNA: TGTGCCAGCAGCGTGACAGTGAACACTGAAGCTTTCTTT. Translation: CASSVTVNTEAFF.

The gene calls are TRBV3-1 (or the pseudogene TRBV3-2) and TRBJ2-4; 11 bases fit TRBD2. There are 19 residues in the CDR3. Germline-derived CDR1 and CDR2 are LGHDT and YNNKEL (reference sequence). V lost 0 bases to trimming and J lost 0 bases; unmatched junction nucleotides: 7. CDR3 sequence (DNA): TGTGCCAGCAGCCAAGACTGGACTAGCGGGTACCTAGCCAAAAACATTCAGTACTTC. Translation gives CASSQDWTSGYLAKNIQYF.

The chain links TRBV11-3 to TRBJ2-5; perhaps TRBD2 as D (6 bases). Germline V gives CDR1 SGHNT, CDR2 YENEEA. This CDR3 contains 15 residues. Trimming cost V 1 base and J 5 bases, with 14 bases left between them. CDR3 sequence: CASSLGAREAETQYF. In DNA form, the CDR3 reads TGTGCCAGCAGCTTAGGGGCCAGGGAGGCGGAGACCCAGTACTTC.

V usage is TRBV28 and J usage is TRBJ2-7, with 9 positions matching TRBD1. The CDR3 loop spans 16 amino acids. The V gene's germline CDR1 is MDHEN and CDR2 SYDVKM. Trimming at V came to 4 bases and at J to 0 bases, leaving 7 bases not matched to a gene. CDR3 DNA: TGTGCCAGCAGTTCCCCGGGACAGGGAAACTCCTACGAGCAGTACTTC. Translation: CASSSPGQGNSYEQYF.

This rearrangement joins TRBV2 to TRBJ2-3, with TRBD2 as a possible D gene (5 bases). The CDR3 runs to 16 residues. V lost 6 bases, J lost 1 base, and 17 bases lay in between. Per the germline V gene, CDR1 is SNHLY and CDR2 is FYNNEI. For the CDR3, the DNA is TGTGCCAGCAGCGTCCAACTAGTGGGAGGCACAGATACGCAGTATTTT. Protein sequence: CASSVQLVGGTDTQYF.

This clone was picked up one time. This chain joins TRBV3-1 (or the pseudogene TRBV3-2) and TRBJ2-7; TRBD2 matches at 12 bases. There are 16 residues in the CDR3. Germline V CDR1 and CDR2: LGHDT, YNNKEL (reference sequence). The junction had 6 bases not matched to a gene; V was cut back by 2 bases and J by 4 bases. CDR3 loop: CASSQQTSGGLYEQYF. CDR3 coding DNA: TGTGCCAGCAGCCAACAGACTAGCGGGGGTCTTTACGAGCAGTACTTC.

The CDR3 DNA reads as TGTGCCAGTAGTTGGTCAGGAGGCACTGAAGCTTTCTTT. Residues: CASSWSGGTEAFF. The chain recombines TRBV19 with TRBJ1-1, with D unclear. This CDR3 region has 13 residues. With 5 bases removed from V and 4 bases from J, the gap between germline ends came to 11 bases. Germline V gives CDR1 LNHDA, CDR2 SQIVND (reference sequence).

This chain joins TRBV4-3 and TRBJ2-2; D is uncertain. Looked up from germline, CDR1 is LGHNA and CDR2 is YSLEER. The CDR3 length is 14 residues. The ends were cut back, 0 bases at V and 3 bases at J, with 5 bases in the middle. CDR3 region: CASSQDYDTGELFF. CDR3 nucleotide sequence: TGCGCCAGCAGCCAAGATTATGACACCGGGGAGCTGTTTTTT.

The V and J genes are TRBV5-1 and TRBJ2-7; 8 bases are shared with TRBD1. Germline CDR1 is SGHRS and CDR2 is YFSETQ. The CDR3 is 16 amino acids. V shed 0 bases and J 3 bases; nucleotides not matched to a gene: 8. DNA of the CDR3: TGCGCCAGCAGCTTGGCAGGGGGCGGTAGCGGCTACGAGCAGTACTTC. Its translation is CASSLAGGGSGYEQYF.

The chain is built from TRBV5-4 and TRBJ1-2; a weak D match, TRBD1 (6 bases). The CDR3 has 15 amino acids. Germline-derived CDR1 and CDR2 are SGHNT and YYREEE (reference sequence). Trimming pared 4 bases from V and 1 base from J, leaving 14 bases between. CDR3 bases: TGTGCCAGCAGCGCCATCGACAGGAATAACTATGGCTACACCTTC. Amino acids: CASSAIDRNNYGYTF.

This sequence joins TRBV6-5 and TRBJ2-7; tentative D call: TRBD1 (5 bases). The germline V and J ends were trimmed by 0 bases and 6 bases, with 9 bases remaining between them. The CDR3 loop spans 13 amino acids. CDR1 MNHEY and CDR2 SVGAGI come from the germline V gene. CDR3 DNA sequence: TGTGCCAGCAGTTACTCGCAGGGCGGCGAGCAGTACTTC. Encoded protein: CASSYSQGGEQYF.

J is TRBJ1-5 and V is TRBV18; D unclear. Germline V gives CDR1 KGHSH, CDR2 LQKENI. Deletions cut 1 base from V and 0 bases from J, with 4 bases between. The CDR3 covers 14 residues. The CDR3 DNA sequence: TGTGCCAGCTCACCACAGCATAGCAATCAGCCCCAGCATTTT. This translates into CASSPQHSNQPQHF.